This T cell receptor beta chain was observed in a study of shared clonotypes between healthy human individuals. Some clones are missing from TCRdb's copy, which holds only in-frame ones; the method was immunoSEQ multiplex PCR. The sample lists around 2.5 million clones, approximately 94% occurring once. The germline V gene has CDR1 SGHNT and CDR2 YYREEE (reference sequence). The CDR3 length is 12 residues. V gave up 3 bases and J gave up 7 bases, with 11 bases separating them. The clonotype was recovered from a man aged 18-30 years in good health. Some clones in this sample may be carry-over from other donors' samples. The sequenced material came from naive CD4+ T cells from PBMCs. Stated subset: CD45RA+ positively selected. The rearrangement links TRBV5-4 to TRBJ2-7; no clear D. The CDR3 is CASSSSTQEQYF. CDR3 coding DNA: TGTGCCAGCAGCTCATCTACTCAGGAGCAGTACTTC. The entire variable domain, with the rest obtained from reference TRBV5-4 and TRBJ2-7, is as follows: ETGVTQSPTHLIKTRGQQVTLRCSSQSGHNTVSWYQQALGQGPQFIFQYYREEENGRGNFPPRFSGLQFPNYSSELNVNALELDDSALYLCASSSSTQEQYFGPGTRLTVT.